The 5 T cell receptor beta chains given below trace back to one sample, sequenced in a study of tumor-infiltrating lymphocytes in glioblastoma multiforme. Three nested ARM-PCR rounds with V-beta and C-beta primers built TCRB libraries. TCRdb re-analysed the multiplex PCR reads in MiXCR, keeping a single row per CDR3 protein. The table shows 15,000 to 20,000 distinct CDR3 sequences, with 55% to 75% occurring only once. Sequenced input: peripheral blood. Receptor source: a male donor with glioblastoma.

CDR3 amino acids: CASSNRVDEQYF. Here the CDR3 DNA reads TGTGCCAGCAGCAACAGGGTCGACGAGCAGTACTTC. This rearrangement joins TRBV7-8 to TRBJ2-7; possible D gene TRBD1, 6 bases. The CDR3 totals 12 residues. Deletions cut 5 bases from V and 5 bases from J, with 10 bases between. The germline CDR1 and CDR2 sequences are SGHVS and FQNEAQ.

V and J are TRBV29-1 and TRBJ2-7, with TRBD1 as a possible D gene (6 bases). Trimming cost V 0 bases and J 5 bases, with 14 bases left between them. Germline-derived CDR1 and CDR2 are SQVTM and ANQGSEA. CDR3 length: 14 residues. The CDR3 bases are TGCAGCGTTGAAGACCAGGACAGCCCCCACGAGCAGTACTTC. Translation: CSVEDQDSPHEQYF.

This clonotype is termed medium-sized (0.01 to 0.1%). The chain combines TRBV6-5 with TRBJ2-1, with D unresolved. Trimming took 2 bases from V and 9 from J, leaving 14 bases between them. Germline CDR1 is MNHEY and CDR2 is SVGAGI. The CDR3 is made up of 14 amino acids. DNA for the CDR3: TGTGCCAGCAGTTACGGGCCGGGCTTCGGTGAGCAGTTCTTC. Its translation: CASSYGPGFGEQFF.

Notes on this clonotype: One end of the junction is discordant with germline, which a read error may explain. V usage is TRBV11-2 and J usage is TRBJ2-3; possibly TRBD1 or TRBD2 for D (5 bases each). This CDR3 has 14 amino acids. Per germline, CDR1 SGHAT and CDR2 FQNNGV. In DNA, the CDR3 is TGCGCCAGCAGCTGGGAGAGGGGTGCAGATACGCATTGCTTT. Translation: CASSWERGADTHCF.

In regard to this clonotype: Germline is not matched at one junction end, which may reflect a read error. The gene calls are TRBV11-2 and TRBJ2-1; D might be TRBD2 (6 bases). The CDR3 is 15 residues long. Germline V gene data show CDR1 as SGHAT and CDR2 as FQNNGV. The CDR3 DNA follows: TGTGCCAGCAGCCCGGGACTGGCGGCCGGGGGTGAGCAGCTCTTC. It specifies CASSPGLAAGGEQLF.